A single sample gave rise to the 21 T cell receptor beta chains below, sequenced in a study of OX40 agonist ivuxolimab in advanced cancers. TCRdb's table, derived via immunoSEQ multiplex PCR, lists solely in-frame clones and lacks some. The table records tens of thousands of clones, almost 90% of them present only once. The sample in question was CD4+ or CD8+ T cells sorted from blood, obtained in a trial of the OX40 agonist ivuxolimab. These receptors were taken from an adult with an advanced solid tumor such as melanoma, head and neck, liver or kidney cancer.

V usage is TRBV2 and J usage is TRBJ2-2; D may be TRBD2 (6 bases). The CDR3 consists of 15 residues. The germline V gene has CDR1 SNHLY and CDR2 FYNNEI. Trimming removed 7 bases from V and 1 base from J, with 13 bases in between. The CDR3 protein is CASTPRGKNTGELFF. CDR3 nucleotides: TGTGCCAGCACCCCTCGGGGGAAGAACACCGGGGAGCTGTTTTTT. Complete variable domain (other parts from reference TRBV2 and TRBJ2-2): EPEVTQTPSHQVTQMGQEVILRCVPISNHLYFYWYRQILGQKVEFLVSFYNNEISEKSEIFDDQFSVERPDGSNFTLKIRSTKLEDSAMYFCASTPRGKNTGELFFGEGSRLTVL.

This sequence joins TRBV9 and TRBJ2-3; 7 bases line up with TRBD1. V was pared by 4 bases and J by 6 bases, with 11 bases of the junction left unmatched. This CDR3 contains 15 residues. Germline V gene lookup returns CDR1 SGDLS and CDR2 YYNGEE. CDR3 DNA: TGTGCCAGCAGCCCCCGACAGGGTAATTCGGATACGCAGTATTTT. It translates to CASSPRQGNSDTQYF.

This clone was seen just once. The V gene is TRBV6-6, the J gene TRBJ2-7; 8 bases are a match to TRBD1. The trim removed 6 bases at V and 0 bases at J, leaving 7 bases unmatched. CDR1 is MNHNY and CDR2 is SVGAGI in the germline V gene (reference sequence). The CDR3 totals 15 residues. In nucleotides, the CDR3 is TGTGCCAGCAGCAGGACAGGGACCTTCTCCTACGAGCAGTACTTC. It translates to CASSRTGTFSYEQYF.

Only a few counts were recorded for this clone. The chain joins TRBV11-3 to TRBJ2-7; a possible D gene is TRBD1 (6 bases). Germline V CDR1 and CDR2: SGHNT, YENEEA. The CDR3 length is 16 residues. Trimming left V 5 bases short and J 6 bases short, with 23 bases between. CDR3 nucleotide sequence: TGTGCCAGCAGCCGCTCGAAGGGGGAAACCGGCGGCGAGCAGTACTTC. Residues: CASSRSKGETGGEQYF.

The DNA for the CDR3 is TGTGCCAGCAGCCTGGGTATTGAAGCTTTCTTT. Its protein product is CASSLGIEAFF. The chain links TRBV28 to TRBJ1-1, with D uncertain. Germline CDR1 is MDHEN and CDR2 is SYDVKM. V was cut by 6 bases and J by 7 bases, with 9 bases left in between. There are 11 residues in the CDR3.

The chain carries TRBV20-1 and TRBJ2-1; D is ambiguous. Germline V lookup: CDR1 DFQATT, CDR2 SNEGSKA (reference sequence). The length of the CDR3 is 9 residues. V dropped 3 bases and J dropped 10 bases, with 4 bases sitting between them. CDR3 protein: CSASKEQFF. The DNA of the CDR3 is TGCAGTGCTAGTAAGGAGCAGTTCTTC.

This clone came up a few times. Other DNA variants within this sample encode the same CDR3. V and J are TRBV25-1 and TRBJ2-1, with D perhaps matching TRBD2 (6 bases). Germline CDR1 is MGHDK and CDR2 is SYGVNS. This CDR3 spans 13 amino acids. Trimming took 6 bases from V and 4 from J, leaving 10 bases between them. The CDR3 DNA reads TGTGCCAGCAGCAAAGGAGGGTACAATGAGCAGTTCTTC. Protein: CASSKGGYNEQFF.

A few counts support this clone. The chain has TRBV19 and TRBJ1-2; 7 nucleotides agree with TRBD1. V lost 3 bases and J lost 3; bases outside the gene matches: 7. Germline lookup yields CDR1 LNHDA and CDR2 SQIVND (reference sequence). The CDR3 has 15 residues. The CDR3 coding sequence is TGTGCCAGTAGTATCATGAACACAGGGGACTATGGCTACACCTTC. Translation: CASSIMNTGDYGYTF.

This clone has only one observation. This sequence joins TRBV29-1 and TRBJ2-5; 9 bases match TRBD2. The CDR3 extends over 18 amino acids. CDR1 SQVTM and CDR2 ANQGSEA come from the germline V gene. The J segment lost 4 bases and the V segment lost 7 bases, leaving 22 bases of the junction unmatched. CDR3 nucleotide sequence: TGCAGCGCCTCGGGGGAGGGGACTCCGGGACTAGCACCAGAGACCCAGTACTTC. It specifies CSASGEGTPGLAPETQYF.

The chain carries TRBV6-5 and TRBJ2-7; 7 positions agree with TRBD2. CDR1 is MNHEY and CDR2 is SVGAGI in the germline V gene. Unmatched junction bases numbered 10, after V lost 6 bases and J lost 2 bases. This CDR3 is 15 amino acids long. CDR3 DNA sequence: TGTGCCAGCAGCCTACCGCGGGACTATGCCTACGAGCAGTACTTC. Its protein product is CASSLPRDYAYEQYF.

The chain's CDR3 is CASRLSGTDTQYF. The DNA of the CDR3 is TGTGCCAGCAGGTTATCGGGCACAGATACGCAGTATTTT. The rearrangement links TRBV11-2 to TRBJ2-3; D is undetermined. Trimming removed 6 bases from V and 1 base from J, with 8 bases in between. The CDR3 is 13 amino acids. CDR1 is SGHAT, CDR2 FQNNGV, per germline. Supplemented by reference TRBV11-2 and TRBJ2-3, the full variable domain reads EAGVAQSPRYKIIEKRQSVAFWCNPISGHATLYWYQQILGQGPKLLIQFQNNGVVDDSQLPKDRFSAERLKGVDSTLKIQPAKLEDSAVYLCASRLSGTDTQYFGPGTRLTVL.

This chain joins TRBV5-5 and TRBJ1-1; weak D call: TRBD1 (5 bases). The CDR3 sequence is 13 residues long. V lost 3 bases and J 1 base, leaving 7 bases between the germline ends. Per the germline V gene, CDR1 is SGHKS and CDR2 is YYEKEE (reference sequence). The CDR3 loop is CASSSQGNTEAFF. The CDR3 nucleotides read TGTGCCAGCAGCTCGCAGGGGAACACTGAAGCTTTCTTT.

The chain recombines TRBV5-1 with TRBJ2-3, with TRBD2 identical over 8 bases. Unmatched junction bases numbered 5, after V lost 3 bases and J lost 2 bases. CDR1 is SGHRS and CDR2 is YFSETQ in the germline V gene. CDR3 length equals 15 residues. The CDR3: CASSSSGSPTDTQYF. CDR3 in DNA: TGCGCCAGCAGCTCAAGCGGGAGTCCCACAGATACGCAGTATTTT.

The genes are TRBV28 and TRBJ1-1, with a possible D match to TRBD1 (5 bases). This CDR3 region has 13 residues. The V end was cut by 6 bases, the J end by 0 bases, with 8 bases between. Germline V gives CDR1 MDHEN, CDR2 SYDVKM. The DNA of the CDR3 is TGTGCCAGCAGGGGACCTATGAACACTGAAGCTTTCTTT. As protein: CASRGPMNTEAFF.

This clone was counted a single time. The chain carries TRBV7-3 and TRBJ1-1, with D hard to call. Germline values: CDR1 SGHTA, CDR2 FQGTGA. The CDR3 loop spans 13 amino acids. V lost 5 bases and J 1 base, leaving 8 bases between the germline ends. CDR3 residues: CASSVTANTEAFF. CDR3 bases: TGTGCCAGCAGCGTTACAGCGAACACTGAAGCTTTCTTT.

This clone was recorded once. The J gene is TRBJ1-6, the V gene TRBV10-3, with 7 bases that match TRBD1. CDR3 size: 14 residues. The trim removed 6 bases at V and 9 bases at J, leaving 8 bases unmatched. Germline V lookup: CDR1 ENHRY, CDR2 SYGVKD. CDR3 coding DNA: TGTGCCATCAGCCCCGACAGGGAGGCTTCACCCCTCCACTTT. It is translated as CAISPDREASPLHF.

The chain carries TRBV19 and TRBJ2-3; 7 nucleotides line up with TRBD2. The CDR3 extends over 16 amino acids. Germline V gives CDR1 LNHDA, CDR2 SQIVND (reference sequence). J was trimmed by 1 base and V by 2 bases; bases with no gene match: 6. The CDR3: CASSITGGGGTDTQYF. The CDR3 nucleotides read TGTGCCAGTAGTATAACTGGGGGAGGGGGCACAGATACGCAGTATTTT. Based on the CDR3 plus reference TRBV19 and TRBJ2-3, the full variable domain is DGGITQSPKYLFRKEGQNVTLSCEQNLNHDAMYWYRQDPGQGLRLIYYSQIVNDFQKGDIAEGYSVSREKKESFPLTVTSAQKNPTAFYLCASSITGGGGTDTQYFGPGTRLTVL.

This clone was seen more than once but under ten times. The rearrangement joins TRBV5-6 to TRBJ1-2; the D gene is possibly TRBD1 (6 bases). The CDR3 covers 12 residues. Germline CDR1 SGHDT, CDR2 YYEEEE. The V and J ends lost 4 bases and 8 bases respectively, with 12 bases between them. The CDR3 spells CASSRGFGGYTF. The CDR3 DNA reads as TGTGCCAGCAGCAGGGGGTTCGGCGGCTACACCTTC.

The rearrangement links TRBV29-1 to TRBJ2-7; the match to TRBD2 covers 8 bases. The CDR3 is 14 residues long. V dropped 2 bases and J dropped 7; count of bases not matched to a gene: 10. Germline values: CDR1 SQVTM, CDR2 ANQGSEA. The CDR3: CSVELGLGSREQYF. CDR3 coding DNA: TGCAGCGTTGAACTGGGACTAGGCTCTCGGGAGCAGTACTTC.

In this sample, this clone turned up once. This CDR3 is also generated by other DNA sequences in the sample. The chain employs TRBV6-1 and TRBJ1-5; D ambiguous. This CDR3 spans 17 amino acids. The germline CDR1 and CDR2 sequences are MNHNS and SASEGT. V lost 2 bases and J 0 bases, leaving 14 bases between the germline ends. The CDR3 here is CASSEMVTPYSNQPQHF. The CDR3 DNA reads TGTGCCAGCAGTGAAATGGTGACACCATATAGCAATCAGCCCCAGCATTTT.

The chain employs TRBV28 and TRBJ1-5; 11 bases agree with TRBD1. The CDR3 consists of 14 residues. The germline CDR1 and CDR2 sequences are MDHEN and SYDVKM. With V trimmed by 5 bases and J by 6 bases, 3 bases remained unmatched. The CDR3 sequence: CASSLGQGGQPQHF. Written as DNA, the CDR3 is TGTGCCAGCAGTCTGGGACAGGGGGGTCAGCCCCAGCATTTT. Together with reference TRBV28 and TRBJ1-5, the CDR3 gives the full variable domain: DVKVTQSSRYLVKRTGEKVFLECVQDMDHENMFWYRQDPGLGLRLIYFSYDVKMKEKGDIPEGYSVSREKKERFSLILESASTNQTSMYLCASSLGQGGQPQHFGDGTRLSIL.